This TCR beta chain is from a study of cytomegalovirus exposure and HLA in healthy donors. Study results and caveats: Productive rates of about 87% or about 30% were seen for most TCR beta V segments in an earlier analysis. Rare TCR sequences dominated, though some public TCRs recurred in many donors. Available immune exposure information covered CMV serostatus only. Further analysis was carried out later, and it showed several of the most significant clusters appearing linked to common viral pathogens.

PCR used 60 Vbeta primers and 13 Jbeta primers. Sequenced by immunoSEQ multiplex PCR; TCRdb stores in-frame clones only, minus some. The data contain 110,000 or so clones, roughly 80% of them singletons. This clone was detected a few times. Antigen: not known. The receptor was derived from a woman aged 45-59 years in good health and CMV-seropositive. The sequenced sample consisted of PBMCs.

CDR3 loop: CASSLGTWGGETQYF. CDR3 sequence (DNA): TGTGCCAGCAGCTTAGGGACCTGGGGGGGAGAGACCCAGTACTTC. The chain joins TRBV7-8 to TRBJ2-5; the match to TRBD2 covers 7 bases. The germline V gene encodes CDR1 SGHVS and CDR2 FQNEAQ. CDR3 length equals 15 residues. V shed 1 base and J 4 bases; nucleotides not matched to a gene: 6.